Below are 4 T cell receptor beta chains sequenced from a single sample in a study of beta chain features in type 1 diabetes. General study findings and limits: TCRB CDR3s from Type 1 diabetes patients were moderately but significantly shorter in all four CD4+ subsets.

Expressed TCRB transcripts were sequenced because the isolated RNA had all been reverse transcribed beforehand. Assay used: immunoSEQ multiplex PCR; TCRdb lists only in-frame clones, some missing. The sample lists 160,000 or so clones, 63% seen once, with about 0.081% in the top ten. Their specific antigens are unknown. The sample was naive CD4+ T cells from blood. The source is a young man with type 1 diabetes.

The chain is built from TRBV25-1 and TRBJ1-1; no clear D. V was cut by 0 bases and J by 5 bases, with 7 bases left in between. Per germline, CDR1 MGHDK and CDR2 SYGVNS. The CDR3 has 13 amino acids. The CDR3 protein is CASSEYGETEAFF. Here the CDR3 DNA reads TGTGCCAGCAGTGAATATGGAGAGACTGAAGCTTTCTTT.

This clone was observed a few times. The genes are TRBV29-1 and TRBJ2-3, with 8 bases aligning to TRBD1. The CDR3 is 13 residues long. J lost 3 bases, V lost 7 bases, and 6 bases had no gene match. Looked up from germline, CDR1 is SQVTM and CDR2 is ANQGSEA. CDR3 in amino acids: CSDRTGTTDTQYF. The CDR3 DNA sequence: TGCAGCGACCGGACAGGGACTACAGATACGCAGTATTTT.

CDR3 sequence reads: CASSPRLSGASTDTQYF. The CDR3 DNA sequence: TGTGCCAGCAGCCCGCGACTAAGCGGGGCTAGCACAGATACGCAGTATTTT. V is TRBV9 and J is TRBJ2-3; 7 bases line up with TRBD2. V lost 4 bases and J lost 0; bases outside the gene matches: 11. The CDR3 loop spans 17 amino acids. Germline CDR1 and CDR2: SGDLS and YYNGEE.

This clone has just a few counts. Other DNA sequences from this sample encode an identical CDR3 as well. The V call is TRBV30, the J call TRBJ1-2, with D possibly being TRBD1 (6 bases). Germline V CDR1 and CDR2: GTSNPN, SVGIG (reference sequence). The CDR3 covers 11 residues. Trimming pared 4 bases from V and 4 bases from J, leaving 7 bases between. CDR3 protein: CAWNRAYGYTF. CDR3 DNA: TGTGCCTGGAACAGGGCCTATGGCTACACCTTC. Filled out from reference TRBV30 and TRBJ1-2, the complete variable domain reads SQTIHQWPATLVQPVGSPLSLECTVEGTSNPNLYWYRQAAGRGLQLLFYSVGIGQISSEVPQNLSASRPQDRQFILSSKKLLLSDSGFYLCAWNRAYGYTFGSGTRLTVV.